This passage covers 11 T cell receptor beta chains from one sample sequenced in a study of T cells after yellow fever vaccination. MiXCR was run by TCRdb on the 5' RACE reads, yielding one entry per CDR3 protein. The sample includes a few hundred thousand distinct CDR3 sequences, 6.9% of them seen just once. The starting material was CD4+ T cells sorted from PBMCs, obtained 15 days after the yellow fever booster vaccination. The receptors here all came from a man under 40 who received the YFV17D yellow fever vaccine.

The table lists this clonotype with a few counts. The genes are TRBV20-1 and TRBJ2-3; TRBD1 might be the D (6 bases). Trimming shortened V by 5 bases and J by 2 bases, and 11 bases separated the two germline ends. Germline-derived CDR1 and CDR2 are DFQATT and SNEGSKA (reference sequence). The CDR3 contains 13 residues. The CDR3 coding sequence is TGCAGTGCTTTCAGGGGTCACACAGATACGCAGTATTTT. Translating it yields CSAFRGHTDTQYF.

To note about this clonotype: Possible read error: a much larger clone is one base away. The chain combines TRBV12-3 or TRBV12-4 with TRBJ2-6; D not certain. The CDR3 has 14 residues. The ends were cut back, 8 bases at V and 0 bases at J, with 8 bases in the middle. In DNA form, the CDR3 reads TGTGCCAGCGAGACGGTCTCTGGGGCCAACGTCCTGACTTTC. The encoded protein is CASETVSGANVLTF.

This clonotype appeared many times. The CDR3 region has the DNA TGCAGCGTTGTGTTGGGGGTAGGGGCCAACGTCCTGACTTTC. This codes for CSVVLGVGANVLTF. The chain has TRBV29-1 and TRBJ2-6; possibly TRBD1 or TRBD2 for D (5 bases each). Trimming shortened V by 4 bases and J by 4 bases, and 11 bases separated the two germline ends. From germline, CDR1 is SQVTM and CDR2 ANQGSEA. The CDR3 runs 14 residues.

J is TRBJ2-1 and V is TRBV5-1; 12 positions agree with TRBD2. The ends lost 0 bases at V and 0 bases at J; junction bases unmatched: 10. CDR3 length: 20 residues. Germline assignment: CDR1 SGHRS and CDR2 YFSETQ. CDR3 protein: CASSLAGGTSGQSSYNEQFF. The CDR3 coding sequence is TGCGCCAGCAGCTTGGCCGGCGGGACTAGCGGGCAGAGCTCCTACAATGAGCAGTTCTTC. The full variable domain, with the rest looked up from reference TRBV5-1 and TRBJ2-1, is KAGVTQTPRYLIKTRGQQVTLSCSPISGHRSVSWYQQTPGQGLQFLFEYFSETQRNKGNFPGRFSGRQFSNSRSEMNVSTLELGDSALYLCASSLAGGTSGQSSYNEQFFGPGTRLTVL.

This clonotype showed up just a few times. This sequence joins TRBV10-3 and TRBJ1-4, with D perhaps matching TRBD1 (5 bases). Germline V gene lookup returns CDR1 ENHRY and CDR2 SYGVKD. V lost 4 bases to trimming and J lost 4 bases, with 10 bases between them. The CDR3 runs to 14 residues. This CDR3 reads CAISGGRINEKLFF. The CDR3 bases are TGTGCCATCAGTGGGGGACGGATTAATGAAAAACTGTTTTTT.

In this sample, this clonotype turned up many times. The V and J genes are TRBV5-1 and TRBJ2-2, with TRBD2 as a possible D gene (6 bases). Deletions cut 4 bases from V and 0 bases from J, with 13 bases between. The CDR3 loop spans 16 amino acids. The V gene's germline CDR1 is SGHRS and CDR2 YFSETQ. CDR3 DNA sequence: TGCGCCAGCAGCCCGGGAGTCGGGTCGAACACCGGGGAGCTGTTTTTT. Protein product: CASSPGVGSNTGELFF.

The gene calls are TRBV12-3 or TRBV12-4 and TRBJ1-5, with unresolved D. V lost 0 bases, J lost 2 bases, and 14 bases lay in between. The CDR3 runs 17 residues. CDR3 DNA sequence: TGTGCCAGCAGTTTAGCCCCGGGAGGGTGGGGCAATCAGCCCCAGCATTTT. Encoded protein: CASSLAPGGWGNQPQHF.

This clonotype was observed a few times. The rearrangement joins TRBV5-5 to TRBJ1-2; D is unresolved. The V end lost 3 bases, the J end lost 4 bases, and 10 bases lay between the germline ends. This CDR3 comprises 13 residues. Germline CDR1 is SGHKS and CDR2 is YYEKEE (reference sequence). CDR3: CASSSWQSYGYTF. As DNA, the CDR3 is TGTGCCAGCAGCTCTTGGCAGAGCTATGGCTACACCTTC.

There are a few counts of this clonotype. The chain has TRBV7-2 and TRBJ2-3; D remains ambiguous. The CDR3 contains 14 residues. Trimming left V 1 base short and J 4 bases short, with 9 bases between. The germline V gene has CDR1 SGHTA and CDR2 FQGNSA. The CDR3 DNA reads TGTGCCAGCAGCTTAGGTAGATTGCCAGATACGCAGTATTTT. Translation: CASSLGRLPDTQYF.

This clonotype was recorded a few times. This rearrangement joins TRBV19 to TRBJ2-1, with D possibly matching TRBD2 (6 bases). V lost 5 bases, J lost 2 bases, and 16 bases lay in between. The CDR3 contains 16 residues. From germline, CDR1 is LNHDA and CDR2 SQIVND (reference sequence). CDR3: CASSPQAGRTYNEQFF. CDR3 coding DNA: TGTGCCAGTAGTCCCCAGGCAGGGAGGACCTACAATGAGCAGTTCTTC. The variable domain in full, completed from reference TRBV19 and TRBJ2-1, reads DGGITQSPKYLFRKEGQNVTLSCEQNLNHDAMYWYRQDPGQGLRLIYYSQIVNDFQKGDIAEGYSVSREKKESFPLTVTSAQKNPTAFYLCASSPQAGRTYNEQFFGPGTRLTVL.

This clonotype has a count of ten or more. This chain links TRBV20-1 with TRBJ2-3; 11 nucleotides line up with TRBD2. Trimming removed 3 bases from V and 3 bases from J; junction bases left unmatched: 2. The germline gives CDR1 DFQATT, CDR2 SNEGSKA (reference sequence). The CDR3 has 14 residues. The CDR3 is CSASTSGSTDTQYF. The CDR3 bases are TGCAGTGCTAGTACTAGCGGGAGTACAGATACGCAGTATTTT.